These T cell receptor beta chains were read from a single sample in a study of CD8 T cells in ankylosing spondylitis. TCRdb reprocessed the 5' RACE reads via MiXCR and lists one record per CDR3 protein. The sample records 300,000 to 350,000 distinct CDR3 sequences, about a fifth being singletons. Sequenced: blood, either unsorted or a sorted T cell fraction (not recorded which). The receptors shown here come from a female donor with ankylosing spondylitis or in good health (not recorded which). The CDR3 runs from the conserved cysteine through the conserved F or W. A D gene is named only where the DNA matches it firmly. Not all rows give a size; the values are once, few, many and, for expanded clones, a class.

many	TRBD2	TRBV25-1	TRBJ2-3	TGTGCCAGCAGTGATTTGGCTAGCGGGATCACAGATACGCAGTATTTT	CASSDLASGITDTQYF
.	TRBD2	TRBV20-1	TRBJ2-7	TGCAGTGCTAGAGATGGGGCGGGAGGCGGCTACGAGCAGTACTTC	CSARDGAGGGYEQYF
once	.	TRBV11-1	TRBJ2-1	TGTGCCAGCAGCTCAACGCAATCAACTCCGAGCTCCTACAATGAGCAGTTCTTC	CASSSTQSTPSSYNEQFF
few	TRBD2	TRBV7-8	TRBJ2-5	TGTGCCAGCAGCTCAGGAGCGGGAAGGGGAGAGACCCAGTACTTC	CASSSGAGRGETQYF
.	.	TRBV29-1	TRBJ2-2	TGCAGCGTTGAGCGGAGACCCACCGGGGAGCTGTTTTTT	CSVERRPTGELFF
.	.	TRBV7-9	TRBJ1-1	TGTGCCAGCAGCCCTAGCATAGGGGGCACTGAAGCTTTCTTT	CASSPSIGGTEAFF
many	.	TRBV4-3	TRBJ2-3	TGCGCCAGCAGCCTTGTACAGACTTTCACAGATACGCAGTATTTT	CASSLVQTFTDTQYF
many	TRBD1	TRBV6-2/TRBV6-3	TRBJ2-1	TGTGCCAGCAGGGACAGGGGCTACAGCTCCTACAATGAGCAGTTCTTC	CASRDRGYSSYNEQFF
few	.	TRBV4-3	TRBJ2-5	TGCGCCAGCAGCCAAGATAGCGGTTACCAAGAGACCCAGTACTTC	CASSQDSGYQETQYF
many	.	TRBV6-5	TRBJ1-1	TGTGCCAGCAGTTACTCGGTCGGCAGGGCGACTGAAGCTTTCTTT	CASSYSVGRATEAFF
.	.	TRBV6-4	TRBJ2-3	TGTGCCACCTGTACGGATACGCAGTATTTT	CATCTDTQYF
.	.	TRBV28	TRBJ2-1	TGTGCCAGCAGTTTAGGGGCTATCTCCAATGAGCAGTTCTTC	CASSLGAISNEQFF
.	TRBD1	TRBV12-3/TRBV12-4	TRBJ2-3	TGTGCCAGCAGTCCGACAGGGAGTGGAAGCACAGATACACAGTATTTT	CASSPTGSGSTDTQYF
many	TRBD2	TRBV11-1	TRBJ2-5	TGTGCCAGCAGCCCCCGGACTAGCGGAGAGACCCAGTACTTC	CASSPRTSGETQYF